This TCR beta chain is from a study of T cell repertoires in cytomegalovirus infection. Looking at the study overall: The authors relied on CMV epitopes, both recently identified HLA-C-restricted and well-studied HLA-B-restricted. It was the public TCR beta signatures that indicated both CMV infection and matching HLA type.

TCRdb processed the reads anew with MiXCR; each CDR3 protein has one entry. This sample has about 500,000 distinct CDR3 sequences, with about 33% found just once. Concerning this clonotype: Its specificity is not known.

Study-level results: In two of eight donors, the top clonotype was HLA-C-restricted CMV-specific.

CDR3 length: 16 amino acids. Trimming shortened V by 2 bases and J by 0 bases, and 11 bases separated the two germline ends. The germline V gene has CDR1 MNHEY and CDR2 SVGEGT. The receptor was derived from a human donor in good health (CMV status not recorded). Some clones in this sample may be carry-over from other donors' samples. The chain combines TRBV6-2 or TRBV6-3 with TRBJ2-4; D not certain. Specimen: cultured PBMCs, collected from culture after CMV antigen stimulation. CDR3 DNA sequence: TGTGCCAGCAGTTACCGCGGCCTCGAAGCCAAAAACATTCAGTACTTC. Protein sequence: CASSYRGLEAKNIQYF.